Described below is a single T cell receptor (beta chain) sequence and its context. The CDR3 runs to 16 residues. Germline CDR1 reads MDHEN; CDR2 reads SYDVKM. V lost 6 bases to trimming and J lost 1 base, with 18 bases between them. Donors were grouped by their self-reported clinical history. The sample comes from a study of blood T cell repertoires in COVID-19. Study in general: COVID-19 samples collected from the United States, Italy and Spain covered acute and convalescent phases.

Per the original methods: Amplifying reference gene primers gave estimates of nucleated cell counts. Profiling relied on immunoSEQ multiplex PCR, and the TCRdb table lists in-frame clones only, not all of them. The DNA was the basis for D and trimming; V, J and clone size are from that table. This sample has around 250,000 clones, with approximately 85% found just once. This sequence joins TRBV28 and TRBJ1-1; tentatively, D is TRBD1 (6 bases). The source material was PBMCs or T cells enriched from blood (not recorded which). The source of this sequence is a woman in her forties or fifties who had recovered from COVID-19. CDR3 sequence: CASRRSWGGWNTEAFF. The CDR3 DNA is TGTGCCAGCAGACGATCATGGGGGGGCTGGAACACTGAAGCTTTCTTT.